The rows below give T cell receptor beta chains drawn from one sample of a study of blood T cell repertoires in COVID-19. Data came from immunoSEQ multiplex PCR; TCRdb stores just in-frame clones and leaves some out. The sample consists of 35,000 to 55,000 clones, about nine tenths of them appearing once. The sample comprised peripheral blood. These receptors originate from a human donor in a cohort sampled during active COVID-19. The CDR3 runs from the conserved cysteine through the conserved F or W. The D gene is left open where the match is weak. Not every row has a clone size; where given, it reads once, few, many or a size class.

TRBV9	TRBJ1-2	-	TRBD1	TGTGCCAGCAGCTCCAGGACAGGGGGCGCGCAAAGGGGTGGCTACACCTTC	CASSSRTGGAQRGGYTF
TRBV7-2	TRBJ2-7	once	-	TGTGCCAGCAGCTTAGAGCGTGCCTACGAGCAGTACTTC	CASSLERAYEQYF
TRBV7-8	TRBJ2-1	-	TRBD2	TGTGCCAGCAGCTTCTGGGGGACTAGAAAAGACAATGAGCAGTTCTTC	CASSFWGTRKDNEQFF
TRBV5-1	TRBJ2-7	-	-	TGCGCCAGCAGCTTGGCATCGGGACTCCCCTACGAGCAGTACTTC	CASSLASGLPYEQYF
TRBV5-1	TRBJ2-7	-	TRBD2	TGCGCCAGCAGCTTGGCGACTAGCGGGGGCTACGAGCAGTACTTC	CASSLATSGGYEQYF
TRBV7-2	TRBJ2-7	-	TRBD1	TGTGCCAGCAGCTACCGAGGAAGGGGACAGGGAAACTACGAGCAGTACTTC	CASSYRGRGQGNYEQYF
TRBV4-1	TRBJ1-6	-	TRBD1	TGCGCCAGCAGCCAGCGACAGGGGGATAATTCACCCCTCCACTTT	CASSQRQGDNSPLHF
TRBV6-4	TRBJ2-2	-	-	TGTGCCAGCAGTGCTGAGGGATCGACCGGGGAGCTGTTTTTT	CASSAEGSTGELFF
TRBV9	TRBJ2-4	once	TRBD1	TGTGCCAGCAGCGTAGACAGTACCCCGGTGGACAGGGGGCCCAGGGACATTCAGTACTTC	CASSVDSTPVDRGPRDIQYF
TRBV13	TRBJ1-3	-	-	TGTGCCAGCAGCTACGGACAGAACGGAAACACCATATATTTT	CASSYGQNGNTIYF
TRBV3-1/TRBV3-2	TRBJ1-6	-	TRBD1	TGTGCCAGCAGCCAAGATCCTGGGACAGGGGGCTTAGGAGGTTCACCCCTCCACTTT	CASSQDPGTGGLGGSPLHF
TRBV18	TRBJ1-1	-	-	TGTGCCAGCTCGATAGAGAGAGACACTGAAGCTTTCTTT	CASSIERDTEAFF
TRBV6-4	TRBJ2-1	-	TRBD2	TGTGCCAGCAGTTGGGGGAGGGAGAATGAGCAGTTCTTC	CASSWGRENEQFF
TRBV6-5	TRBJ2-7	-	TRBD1	TGTGCCAGCAGGTCCCGGACAGGAGCCTACGAGCAGTACTTC	CASRSRTGAYEQYF
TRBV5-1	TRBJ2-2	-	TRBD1	TGCGCCAGCAGCTGGGGACAGGGGTCCGGGGAGCTGTTTTTT	CASSWGQGSGELFF
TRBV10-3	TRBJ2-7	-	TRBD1	TGTGCCATCAGTGAACAGGGGGCGCTGGACGAGCAGTACTTC	CAISEQGALDEQYF
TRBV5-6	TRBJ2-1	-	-	TGTGCCAGCAGCGGGGGACACGACAATGAGCAGTTCTTC	CASSGGHDNEQFF
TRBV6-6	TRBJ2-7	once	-	TGTGCCAGCAGTACGACTAGAGACGAGCAGTACTTC	CASSTTRDEQYF